These T cell receptor beta chains were read from a single sample in a study of neurological immune-mediated disorders. Each CDR3 protein is one row after TCRdb ran MiXCR on the 5' RACE reads. This sample has about 66,000 distinct CDR3 sequences, with around 3.3% found just once. The sample taken for sequencing was PBMCs. The source is a man in his forties with multiple sclerosis. Both conserved end residues are part of each CDR3. A D gene is named only where the DNA matches it firmly. Not every row has a clone size; where given, it reads once, few, many or a size class.

j_gene,v_gene,abundance,d_gene,CDR3aa,CDR3nt
TRBJ2-1,TRBV20-1,many,TRBD2,CSAARSGGLNEQFF,TGCAGTGCTGCCCGTAGCGGGGGGCTGAATGAGCAGTTCTTC
TRBJ2-1,TRBV30,many,-,CAWSVLSRGPYNEQFF,TGTGCCTGGAGTGTACTCTCGAGGGGCCCCTACAATGAGCAGTTCTTC
TRBJ2-2,TRBV20-1,many,TRBD2,CSAGLGNGELFF,TGCAGTGCTGGACTAGGCAACGGGGAGCTGTTTTTT
TRBJ1-1,TRBV19,-,-,CASSTKMNTEAFF,TGTGCCAGTAGCACGAAGATGAACACTGAAGCTTTCTTT
TRBJ2-1,TRBV12-3/TRBV12-4,many,-,CASTQDNEQFF,TGTGCCAGCACCCAAGACAATGAGCAGTTCTTC
TRBJ1-1,TRBV15,many,-,CATASPDAEAFF,TGTGCCACCGCCTCACCGGACGCTGAAGCTTTCTTT
TRBJ1-1,TRBV18,many,-,CASSPPSLNTEAFF,TGTGCCAGCTCACCTCCCTCATTGAACACTGAAGCTTTCTTT
TRBJ2-1,TRBV19,few,TRBD2,CASRSGGGGEQFF,TGTGCCAGCCGCAGCGGGGGCGGAGGTGAGCAGTTCTTC
TRBJ2-1,TRBV27,many,-,CASSSSVRASSEQFF,TGTGCCAGCAGTTCATCGGTGAGGGCCTCGAGTGAGCAGTTCTTC
TRBJ2-7,TRBV7-6,many,TRBD1,CASSRRQGNEQYF,TGTGCCAGCAGCAGACGACAGGGGAACGAGCAGTACTTC
TRBJ2-1,TRBV6-1,many,-,CASSGPRAGAYNEQFF,TGTGCCAGCAGTGGACCTAGGGCGGGCGCTTACAATGAGCAGTTCTTC
TRBJ2-1,TRBV2,many,-,CASRVGNEQFF,TGTGCCAGCCGGGTTGGCAATGAGCAGTTCTTC
TRBJ2-1,TRBV7-3,many,-,CASSLKGGVMDEQFF,TGTGCCAGCAGCTTAAAAGGGGGAGTGATGGATGAGCAGTTCTTC
TRBJ2-7,TRBV7-2,many,-,CASSLSSYEQYF,TGTGCCAGCAGCTTATCCTCCTACGAGCAGTACTTC
TRBJ1-1,TRBV20-1,many,-,CSARPLDSAKTEAFF,TGCAGTGCTAGACCCTTGGACAGTGCGAAAACTGAAGCTTTCTTT
TRBJ2-5,TRBV15,many,-,CATSRSSETQYF,TGTGCCACCAGCAGGTCCTCCGAGACCCAGTACTTC